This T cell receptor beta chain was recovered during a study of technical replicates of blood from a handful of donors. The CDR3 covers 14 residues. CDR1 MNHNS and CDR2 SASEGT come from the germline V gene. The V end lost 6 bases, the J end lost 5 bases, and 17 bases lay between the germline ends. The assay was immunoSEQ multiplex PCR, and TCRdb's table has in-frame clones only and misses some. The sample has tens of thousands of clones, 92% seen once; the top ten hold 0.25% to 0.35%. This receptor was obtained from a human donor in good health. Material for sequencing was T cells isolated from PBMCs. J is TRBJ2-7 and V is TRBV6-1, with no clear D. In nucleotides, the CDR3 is TGTGCCAGCAGGATTGAAATGTTACTCGACGAGCAGTACTTC. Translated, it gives CASRIEMLLDEQYF.